The 21 T cell receptor beta chains below all came from one sample that was sequenced in a study of human thymus T cells. Profiling relied on immunoSEQ multiplex PCR, and the TCRdb table lists in-frame clones only, not all of them. The sample carries fewer than 85,000 clones, 85% to 95% recorded once. Resections that were taken during corrective heart surgery supplied the thymus tissue. The specimen was thymus tissue. The receptors come from a girl under three years old with a congenital heart defect but otherwise immunologically healthy.

CDR3 bases: TGTGCCAGCAGTGAGGATGGCTACACCTTC. This encodes CASSEDGYTF. The chain recombines TRBV5-5 with TRBJ1-2; no clear D. Trimming took off 5 bases at V and 6 bases at J, with 5 bases between the two ends. Germline V gene lookup returns CDR1 SGHKS and CDR2 YYEKEE (reference sequence). This CDR3 has 10 amino acids.

V is TRBV2 and J is TRBJ1-2; D call uncertain. Per the germline V gene, CDR1 is SNHLY and CDR2 is FYNNEI. V was trimmed by 2 bases and J by 4 bases, leaving 11 bases between them. This CDR3 comprises 14 residues. The CDR3 nucleotides read TGTGCCAGCAGTGAAAGGGTGATGGGCTATGGCTACACCTTC. Protein product: CASSERVMGYGYTF. The variable domain in full, completed from reference TRBV2 and TRBJ1-2, reads EPEVTQTPSHQVTQMGQEVILRCVPISNHLYFYWYRQILGQKVEFLVSFYNNEISEKSEIFDDQFSVERPDGSNFTLKIRSTKLEDSAMYFCASSERVMGYGYTFGSGTRLTVV.

The gene calls are TRBV14 and TRBJ2-1, with D uncertain. The germline V gene has CDR1 SGHDN and CDR2 FVKESK. V gave up 1 base and J gave up 8 bases, with 12 bases separating them. The CDR3 consists of 14 residues. This chain's CDR3 is CASSQVASRYEQFF. DNA of the CDR3: TGTGCCAGCAGCCAAGTTGCTAGTCGATATGAGCAGTTCTTC.

The rearrangement joins TRBV5-1 to TRBJ2-5; 10 bases are shared with TRBD2. CDR3 size: 14 residues. Germline assignment: CDR1 SGHRS and CDR2 YFSETQ. The V segment lost 6 bases and the J segment 1 base; nucleotides outside the gene matches: 3. The CDR3 coding sequence is TGCGCCAGCAATAGCGGGAGGCTCCAAGAGACCCAGTACTTC. Protein: CASNSGRLQETQYF.

The rearrangement joins TRBV2 to TRBJ1-2, with D perhaps TRBD1 (6 bases). Germline loops: CDR1 SNHLY, CDR2 FYNNEI. The length of the CDR3 is 12 residues. CDR3: CGGGGRSYGYTF. CDR3 nucleotide sequence: TGTGGAGGGGGGGGTAGGAGCTATGGCTACACCTTC.

The chain links TRBV7-2 to TRBJ2-3, with 10 positions matching TRBD2. The CDR3 is made up of 16 amino acids. The V segment lost 5 bases and the J segment 5 bases; nucleotides outside the gene matches: 10. Per germline, CDR1 SGHTA and CDR2 FQGNSA. CDR3 sequence reads: CASSTPPSGRGDTQYF. CDR3 bases: TGTGCCAGCAGCACGCCCCCCAGCGGGAGGGGAGATACGCAGTATTTT.

This chain uses TRBV7-8 with TRBJ2-3; D may match TRBD1 or TRBD2 (5 bases each). The CDR3 is 16 amino acids. Germline CDR1 SGHVS, CDR2 FQNEAQ. Trimming removed 6 bases at V and 5 bases at J, with 21 bases between. The CDR3 protein is CASRRQPGPYIDTQYF. CDR3 in DNA: TGTGCCAGCAGGAGACAACCGGGACCATATATAGATACGCAGTATTTT.

This clone was observed once. The V gene is TRBV28, the J gene TRBJ1-5; 8 bases fit TRBD1. V trimming: 3 bases; J trimming: 5 bases; junction bases outside the gene matches: 18. This CDR3 has 19 residues. Germline CDR1 and CDR2: MDHEN and SYDVKM. The CDR3 nucleotides read TGTGCCAGCAGTTTTCCATTGACAGGGGCACAGCCCCGACATCAGCCCCAGCATTTT. Its translation: CASSFPLTGAQPRHQPQHF.

The chain joins TRBV5-1 to TRBJ2-7; 8 nucleotides line up with TRBD1. V lost 4 bases, J lost 4 bases, and 10 bases stayed unmatched. Germline V gene lookup returns CDR1 SGHRS and CDR2 YFSETQ. The CDR3 has 15 residues. CDR3 protein: CASSLPGRGRYEQYF. DNA for the CDR3: TGCGCCAGCAGCCTGCCGGGCAGGGGGCGATACGAGCAGTACTTC.

The chain joins TRBV9 to TRBJ2-3; TRBD2 matches 9 bases. From germline, CDR1 is SGDLS and CDR2 YYNGEE. V lost 5 bases to trimming and J lost 2 bases; unmatched junction nucleotides: 9. The CDR3 contains 16 residues. The CDR3 spells CASSLGASGVTDTQYF. The CDR3 nucleotides read TGTGCCAGCAGTCTGGGGGCTAGCGGGGTCACAGATACGCAGTATTTT.

This chain links TRBV2 with TRBJ2-1; D possibly corresponds to TRBD2 (6 bases). The germline V gene encodes CDR1 SNHLY and CDR2 FYNNEI. CDR3 length equals 15 residues. V gave up 3 bases and J gave up 4 bases, with 13 bases separating them. CDR3 sequence (DNA): TGTGCCAGCAGTGAGGGGCTAGCGTCTTACAATGAGCAGTTCTTC. Protein: CASSEGLASYNEQFF.

The rearrangement links TRBV27 to TRBJ2-6, with 10 nucleotides matching TRBD1. The CDR3 extends over 17 amino acids. The germline CDR1 and CDR2 sequences are MNHEY and SMNVEV (reference sequence). V shed 7 bases, J shed 0 bases, and the junction held 6 bases outside the gene matches. The CDR3 nucleotides are TGTGCCAGCAAGGGGGGACAGGGGAGCTCTGGGGCCAACGTCCTGACTTTC. Translation gives CASKGGQGSSGANVLTF.

This sequence joins TRBV28 and TRBJ2-2, with no clear D. Germline V lookup: CDR1 MDHEN, CDR2 SYDVKM. The CDR3 covers 16 residues. Trimming took off 8 bases at V and 1 base at J, with 17 bases between the two ends. The CDR3 reads CASRPIPTGNTGELFF. CDR3 in DNA: TGTGCCAGCCGCCCGATCCCAACGGGGAACACCGGGGAGCTGTTTTTT.

The chain recombines TRBV6-1 with TRBJ2-3; possibly TRBD2 for D (6 bases). This CDR3 spans 13 amino acids. Trimming took 9 bases from V and 3 from J, leaving 13 bases between them. Germline assignment: CDR1 MNHNS and CDR2 SASEGT. The CDR3 DNA sequence: TGTGCCAGTAAAGGGACTCGTACAGATACGCAGTATTTT. Its protein product is CASKGTRTDTQYF.

The rearrangement joins TRBV7-8 to TRBJ1-5; D gene uncertain. The CDR3 has 18 amino acids. Germline-derived CDR1 and CDR2 are SGHVS and FQNEAQ. V was clipped by 0 bases and J by 2 bases, with 17 bases between them. The DNA for the CDR3 is TGTGCCAGCAGCTTAGCTCCCCATCGGGGAAATGGCAATCAGCCCCAGCATTTT. It yields the protein CASSLAPHRGNGNQPQHF.

The chain couples TRBV19 to TRBJ2-2, with TRBD2 matching 7 bases. CDR1 and CDR2 from the germline V gene are LNHDA and SQIVND (reference sequence). The CDR3 is made up of 18 amino acids. The V gene end was trimmed by 6 bases and the J gene end by 0 bases; junction bases not matched to a gene: 13. The chain's CDR3 is CASRIELADSSNTGELFF. The CDR3 DNA follows: TGTGCCAGTAGAATTGAGCTAGCGGATAGTTCGAACACCGGGGAGCTGTTTTTT.

The rearrangement links TRBV7-3 to TRBJ2-6; D may be TRBD1 or TRBD2 (5 bases each). Germline V gene data show CDR1 as SGHTA and CDR2 as FQGTGA. Trimming removed 5 bases from V and 0 bases from J, with 20 bases in between. This CDR3 is 19 amino acids long. CDR3 sequence: CASSPRFEGPFSGANVLTF. CDR3 coding DNA: TGTGCCAGCAGCCCCCGGTTCGAGGGGCCATTCTCTGGGGCCAACGTCCTGACTTTC.

This chain links TRBV28 with TRBJ2-7; TRBD1 agrees at 7 bases. With V trimmed by 6 bases and J by 3 bases, 20 bases remained unmatched. This CDR3 region has 18 residues. Germline V gene data show CDR1 as MDHEN and CDR2 as SYDVKM. The chain's CDR3 is CASSLKRGQRDSYYEQYF. The CDR3 DNA sequence: TGTGCCAGCAGCCTTAAAAGGGGGCAACGGGACAGTTACTACGAGCAGTACTTC.

The V and J genes are TRBV12-5 and TRBJ1-2; D is uncertain. This CDR3 comprises 12 residues. Trimming removed 6 bases at V and 8 bases at J, with 13 bases between. Germline V CDR1 and CDR2: LGHNT, FRNRAP. The CDR3 spells CASGPYRRGYTF. The CDR3 nucleotides are TGTGCTAGTGGCCCTTACAGAAGGGGCTACACCTTC. Using reference TRBV12-5 and TRBJ1-2 for the parts outside the CDR3, the full variable domain is DARVTQTPRHKVTEMGQEVTMRCQPILGHNTVFWYRQTMMQGLELLAYFRNRAPLDDSGMPKDRFSAEMPDATLATLKIQPSEPRDSAVYFCASGPYRRGYTFGSGTRLTVV.

This clone was counted a few times. The chain has TRBV28 and TRBJ2-3, with D possibly TRBD2 on 5 matching bases. The CDR3 totals 11 residues. Trimming cost V 2 bases and J 8 bases, with 5 bases left between them. The V gene's germline CDR1 is MDHEN and CDR2 SYDVKM. The CDR3 sequence: CASSLSGTQYF. CDR3 nucleotide sequence: TGTGCCAGCAGTTTAAGCGGTACGCAGTATTTT. The entire variable domain, with the rest obtained from reference TRBV28 and TRBJ2-3, is as follows: DVKVTQSSRYLVKRTGEKVFLECVQDMDHENMFWYRQDPGLGLRLIYFSYDVKMKEKGDIPEGYSVSREKKERFSLILESASTNQTSMYLCASSLSGTQYFGPGTRLTVL.

The chain carries TRBV9 and TRBJ2-2; D ambiguous. The CDR3 contains 19 residues. With 0 bases removed from V and 3 bases from J, the gap between germline ends came to 21 bases. Germline lookup yields CDR1 SGDLS and CDR2 YYNGEE. The CDR3 bases are TGTGCCAGCAGCGTAGGATCCCCTCCTAACACGCACGACACCGGGGAGCTGTTTTTT. It translates to CASSVGSPPNTHDTGELFF.